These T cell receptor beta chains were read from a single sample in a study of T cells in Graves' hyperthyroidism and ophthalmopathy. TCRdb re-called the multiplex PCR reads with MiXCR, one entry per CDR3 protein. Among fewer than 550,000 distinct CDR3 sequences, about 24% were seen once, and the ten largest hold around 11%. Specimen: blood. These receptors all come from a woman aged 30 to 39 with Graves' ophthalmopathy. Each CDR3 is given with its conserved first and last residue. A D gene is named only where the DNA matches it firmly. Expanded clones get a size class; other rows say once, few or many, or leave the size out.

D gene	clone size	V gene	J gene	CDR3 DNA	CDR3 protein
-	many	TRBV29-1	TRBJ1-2	TGCAGCGTCCCAGGCTCTTCAATTCGGTATCTCGGAGACTATGGCTACACCTTC	CSVPGSSIRYLGDYGYTF
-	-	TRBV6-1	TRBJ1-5	TGTGCCAGCAGTGACAGGGGTGCAGATCAGCCCCAGCATTTT	CASSDRGADQPQHF
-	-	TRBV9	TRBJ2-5	TGTGCCAGCAGCGTAGACCCCCAGTGGTGGGAGACCCAGTACTTC	CASSVDPQWWETQYF
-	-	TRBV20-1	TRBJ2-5	TGCAGTGCTAGCTTTCAGAGAGAGACCCAGTACTTC	CSASFQRETQYF
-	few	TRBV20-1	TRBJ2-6	TGCAGTGCTAGAAAGGGGATCGGGGCCAACGTCCTGACTTTC	CSARKGIGANVLTF
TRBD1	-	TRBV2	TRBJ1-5	TGTGCCAGCAGCAGTACAGGGGATTTCAATCAGCCCCAGCATTTT	CASSSTGDFNQPQHF
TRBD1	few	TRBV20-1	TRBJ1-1	TGCAGTGTCGGACAGGCGCATGGGGGCACTGAAGCTTTCTTT	CSVGQAHGGTEAFF
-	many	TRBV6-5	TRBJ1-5	TGTGCCAGTGGGCGGACAGATGGCAATCAGCCCCAGCATTTT	CASGRTDGNQPQHF
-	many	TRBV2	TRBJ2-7	TGTGCCAGCAGGGGAGGAGACGAGCAGTACTTC	CASRGGDEQYF
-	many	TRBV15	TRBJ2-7	TGTGCCACCAGCAGAGGTAGGGAGGAGTACGAGCAGTACTTC	CATSRGREEYEQYF
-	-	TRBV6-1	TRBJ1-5	TGTGCCAGCATCCTCCCTGACAGGCCTAATCAGCCCCAGCATTTT	CASILPDRPNQPQHF
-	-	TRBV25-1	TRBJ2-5	TGTGCCAGCAGTGAATCTTGGGGACCAAAAGAGACCCAGTACTTC	CASSESWGPKETQYF
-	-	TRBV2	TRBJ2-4	TGTGCCAGCAGTGAGGGCCCACGGGGCCTCAAAAACATTAAGTACTTC	CASSEGPRGLKNIKYF
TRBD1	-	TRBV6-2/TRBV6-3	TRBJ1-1	TGTGCCAGCAGTGCTAACAGGGGTCTTGGAGCTTTCTTT	CASSANRGLGAFF
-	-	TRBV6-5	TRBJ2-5	TGTGCCAGCAGTTATACGGTACAAGAGACCCAGTACTTC	CASSYTVQETQYF
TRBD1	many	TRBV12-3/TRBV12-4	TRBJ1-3	TGTGCCAGCAGGGGACAGGAAAGGTCTGGAAACACCATATATTTT	CASRGQERSGNTIYF
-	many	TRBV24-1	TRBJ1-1	TGTGCCACCAGTGGGGAGACAGAGGGGGCTTTCTTT	CATSGETEGAFF
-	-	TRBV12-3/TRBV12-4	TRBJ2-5	TGTGCCAGCAGTTCCCAGGGACCCCAGAGAGAGACCCAGTACTTC	CASSSQGPQRETQYF
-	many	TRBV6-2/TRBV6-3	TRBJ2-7	TGTGCCAGCAGCCTTGAGGACTACGAGCAGTACTTC	CASSLEDYEQYF
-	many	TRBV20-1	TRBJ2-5	TGCAGTGCCCGGCCCCAAGAGACCCAGTACTTC	CSARPQETQYF
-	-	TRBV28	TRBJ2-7	TGTGCCAGCAGTTTACGAGGGATCCGGGAGCAGTACTTC	CASSLRGIREQYF
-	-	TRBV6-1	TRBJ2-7	TGTGCCAGCAGATCGTGGGACGGTCGGTACGAGCAGTACTTC	CASRSWDGRYEQYF
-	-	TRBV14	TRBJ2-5	TGTGCCAGCAGCCAAGTTGGAGAGGGAGAAGAGACCCAGTACTTC	CASSQVGEGEETQYF
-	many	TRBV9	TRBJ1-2	TGTGCCAGCAGCGTAGCTGGGGCAGTTGGCTACACCTTC	CASSVAGAVGYTF
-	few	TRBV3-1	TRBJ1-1	TGTGCCAGCTCCTACGGGACCACGAGGACGGAAGCTTTCTTT	CASSYGTTRTEAFF
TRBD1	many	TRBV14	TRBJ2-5	TGTGCCAGCAGCCACCTGACAGGGGGGGAGACCCAGTACTTC	CASSHLTGGETQYF
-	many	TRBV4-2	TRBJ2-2	TGTGCCAGCAGCCTGGGGGAGGCGAACACCGGGGAGCTGTTTTTT	CASSLGEANTGELFF
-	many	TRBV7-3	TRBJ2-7	TGTGCCAGCAGCTTTGGTCCTAACTACGAGCAGTACTTC	CASSFGPNYEQYF
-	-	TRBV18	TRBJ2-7	TGTGCCAGCTCAGGGACGACGGGGAGCTCCTACGAGCAGTACTTC	CASSGTTGSSYEQYF
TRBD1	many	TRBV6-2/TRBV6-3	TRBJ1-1	TGTGCCAGCAGTTACGAACGCGGGACAGGGGGTGACACTGAAGCTTTCTTT	CASSYERGTGGDTEAFF
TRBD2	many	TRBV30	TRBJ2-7	TGTGCCTGGGCCACCGGGACTAGCTACGAGCAGTACTTC	CAWATGTSYEQYF
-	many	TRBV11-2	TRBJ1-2	TGTGCCAGCAGCTCAGACAGTGCTAACTATGGCTACACCTTC	CASSSDSANYGYTF
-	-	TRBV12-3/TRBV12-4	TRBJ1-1	TGTGCCAGCAGGGACGGCCACACTGAAGCTTTCTTT	CASRDGHTEAFF
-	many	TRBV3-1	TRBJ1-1	TGTGCCAGCACCCTCTTCCGCCCAGGGCTGAACACTGAAGCTTTCTTT	CASTLFRPGLNTEAFF
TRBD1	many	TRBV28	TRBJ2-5	TGTGCCAGCAGTGCGGACAGGTACCAAGAGACCCAGTACTTC	CASSADRYQETQYF
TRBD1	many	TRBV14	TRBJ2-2	TGTGCCAGCAGCCAAGCCGGGACAGGGAACACCGGGGAGCTGTTTTTT	CASSQAGTGNTGELFF
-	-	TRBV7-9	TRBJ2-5	TGTGCCAGCACCCGGGGGCGATCTGAAGAGACCCAGTACTTC	CASTRGRSEETQYF
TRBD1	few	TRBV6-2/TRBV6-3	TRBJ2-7	TGTGCCAGCAGTTACTCAGAGGGGGCGGCCGAGCAGTACTTC	CASSYSEGAAEQYF
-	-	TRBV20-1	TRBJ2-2	TGCAGTGCCGGAAAAGGCACCGGGGAGCTGTTTTTT	CSAGKGTGELFF
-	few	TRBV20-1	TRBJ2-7	TGCAGTGCTAGGGGGTTCGTTGAGCAGTACTTC	CSARGFVEQYF
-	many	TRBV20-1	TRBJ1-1	TGCAGTGCTAGAGCCTCGGCGACAGTTAACACTGAAGCTTTCTTT	CSARASATVNTEAFF
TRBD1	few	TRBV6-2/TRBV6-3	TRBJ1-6	TGTGCCAGCAGTTACCCGGTAGGCGGGACAGCACTTGGTTCACCCCTCCACTTT	CASSYPVGGTALGSPLHF
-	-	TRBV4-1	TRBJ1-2	TGCGCCAGCAGCCAAGTCCCGGGGACTAACTATGACTACACCTTC	CASSQVPGTNYDYTF
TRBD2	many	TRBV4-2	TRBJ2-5	TGTGCCAGCAGCCAAGATCCGGCGGGGGGTCAAGAGACCCAGTACTTC	CASSQDPAGGQETQYF
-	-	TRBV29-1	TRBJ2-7	TGCAGCGTGAGGACAGCTCTTCTCTACGAGCAGTACTTC	CSVRTALLYEQYF
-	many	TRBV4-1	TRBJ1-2	TGCGCCAGCAGCCAAGCGAGGGGAGCGAACGGCTACACCTTC	CASSQARGANGYTF
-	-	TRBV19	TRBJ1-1	TGTGCCAGTATCCCGAGAGGAATGAACACTGAAGCTTTCTTT	CASIPRGMNTEAFF
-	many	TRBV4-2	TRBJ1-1	TGTGCCAGCAGCCAAGGGACAGTCCAAACAGAAGCTTTCTTT	CASSQGTVQTEAFF
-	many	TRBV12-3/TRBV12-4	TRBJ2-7	TGTGCCAGCAGTTTGTGGACATCAGTCGAGCAGTACTTC	CASSLWTSVEQYF
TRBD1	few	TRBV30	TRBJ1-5	TGTGCCTGGAGTCTTGGTGGGACAGGCATGAGGCCCCAGCATTTT	CAWSLGGTGMRPQHF
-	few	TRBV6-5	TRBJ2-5	TGTGCCAGCAGTTACGGGCAGGGGAGGAAGACCCAGTACTTC	CASSYGQGRKTQYF
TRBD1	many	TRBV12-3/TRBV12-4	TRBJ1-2	TGTGCCAGCAGTTTAAACAGGGGCGGCTACACCTTC	CASSLNRGGYTF
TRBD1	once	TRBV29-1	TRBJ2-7	TGCAGCGCCTTGGACAGGGATGACTACGAGCAGTACTTC	CSALDRDDYEQYF